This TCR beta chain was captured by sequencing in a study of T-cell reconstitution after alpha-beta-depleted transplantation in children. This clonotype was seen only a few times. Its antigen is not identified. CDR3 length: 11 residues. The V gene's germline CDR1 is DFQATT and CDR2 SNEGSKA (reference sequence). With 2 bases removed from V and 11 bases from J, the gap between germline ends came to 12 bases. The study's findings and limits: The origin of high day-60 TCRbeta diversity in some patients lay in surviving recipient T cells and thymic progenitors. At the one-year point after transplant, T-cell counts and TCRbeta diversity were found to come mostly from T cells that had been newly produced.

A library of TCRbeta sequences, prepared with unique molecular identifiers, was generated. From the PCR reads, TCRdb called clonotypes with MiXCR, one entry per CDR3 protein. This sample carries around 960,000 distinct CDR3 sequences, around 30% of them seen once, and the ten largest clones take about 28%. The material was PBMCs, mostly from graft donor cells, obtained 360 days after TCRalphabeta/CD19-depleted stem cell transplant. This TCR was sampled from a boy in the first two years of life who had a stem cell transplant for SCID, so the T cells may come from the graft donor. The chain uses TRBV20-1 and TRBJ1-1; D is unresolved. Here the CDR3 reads CSARRRAEAFF. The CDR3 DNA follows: TGCAGTGCTAGAAGGAGGGCGGAGGCTTTCTTT.